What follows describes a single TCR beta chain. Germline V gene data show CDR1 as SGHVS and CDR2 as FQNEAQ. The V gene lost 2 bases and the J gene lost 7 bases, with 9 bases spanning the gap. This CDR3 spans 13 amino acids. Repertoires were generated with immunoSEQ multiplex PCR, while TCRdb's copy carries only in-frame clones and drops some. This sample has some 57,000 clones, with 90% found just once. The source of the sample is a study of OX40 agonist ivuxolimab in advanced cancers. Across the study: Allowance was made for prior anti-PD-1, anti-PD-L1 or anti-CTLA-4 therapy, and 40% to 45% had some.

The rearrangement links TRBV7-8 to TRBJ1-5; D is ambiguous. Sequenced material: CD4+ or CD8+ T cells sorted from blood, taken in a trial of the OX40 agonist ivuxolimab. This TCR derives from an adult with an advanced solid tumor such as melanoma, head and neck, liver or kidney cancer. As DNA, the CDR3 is TGTGCCAGCAGCTTAATCTGGCAGCAGCCCCAGCATTTT. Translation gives CASSLIWQQPQHF.